A single sample is the source of the 31 T cell receptor beta chains below, sequenced in a study of blood T cell repertoires in COVID-19. Clones were read by immunoSEQ multiplex PCR, and TCRdb kept only the in-frame ones, dropping some. In the table there are roughly 340,000 clones, about 90% of which are singletons. Source material: peripheral blood. The receptor set was obtained from a woman aged 45-59 years with COVID-19, enrolled during active disease.

This chain connects TRBV6-5 to TRBJ2-2, with no clear D. The length of the CDR3 is 12 residues. Per germline, CDR1 MNHEY and CDR2 SVGAGI. The V end lost 8 bases, the J end lost 5 bases, and 9 bases lay between the germline ends. CDR3 in amino acids: CASLRTTGELFF. CDR3 nucleotide sequence: TGTGCCAGCTTGCGAACTACCGGGGAGCTGTTTTTT.

The DNA for the CDR3 is TGTGCCAGCAGCCAAGGAGGACAGGGGAACTACGAGCAGTACTTC. It yields the protein CASSQGGQGNYEQYF. The chain employs TRBV3-1 (or the pseudogene TRBV3-2) and TRBJ2-7; TRBD1 matches 9 bases. After removal of 1 base from V and 3 bases from J, the junction contained 4 bases not matched to a gene. The CDR3 length is 15 residues. Germline CDR1 reads LGHDT; CDR2 reads YNNKEL (reference sequence).

In this sample, this clone turned up once. V and J are TRBV7-8 and TRBJ2-1, with 8 positions matching TRBD2. The CDR3 length is 16 residues. V lost 4 bases, J lost 3 bases, and 8 bases stayed unmatched. Looked up from germline, CDR1 is SGHVS and CDR2 is FQNEAQ. The CDR3 DNA reads as TGTGCCAGCAGCTCCAGAGGTAGCGGGAACTACAATGAGCAGTTCTTC. This codes for CASSSRGSGNYNEQFF.

V is TRBV12-3 or TRBV12-4 and J is TRBJ1-3, with 7 bases lining up with TRBD1. The ends lost 6 bases at V and 7 bases at J; junction bases unmatched: 6. The CDR3 runs 13 residues. CDR3 bases: TGTGCCAGCAGCACCTCGACAGGGAACACCATATATTTT. Translated: CASSTSTGNTIYF.

This chain links TRBV5-1 with TRBJ1-6; D gene ambiguous. CDR1 and CDR2 from the germline V gene are SGHRS and YFSETQ. The CDR3 has 16 residues. V shed 0 bases and J shed 5 bases, with 12 bases lying between them. The CDR3 DNA reads TGCGCCAGCAGCTTGGGAGGGTTTACGGATAATTCACCCCTCCACTTT. This gives the protein CASSLGGFTDNSPLHF.

This rearrangement joins TRBV5-1 to TRBJ2-7, with D maybe TRBD2 (6 bases). CDR3 length: 15 amino acids. The V end lost 1 base, the J end lost 0 bases, and 11 bases lay between the germline ends. The germline gives CDR1 SGHRS, CDR2 YFSETQ. The CDR3 DNA sequence: TGCGCCAGCAGCTTGTCGGGGGTTAGCTCCTACGAGCAGTACTTC. Translation gives CASSLSGVSSYEQYF.

The CDR3 loop is CASSVTSRNEQFF. CDR3 DNA sequence: TGTGCCAGCAGCGTGACTAGTAGGAATGAGCAGTTCTTC. The gene calls are TRBV9 and TRBJ2-1, with a weak D call TRBD2 (6 bases). The germline V gene encodes CDR1 SGDLS and CDR2 YYNGEE. The ends were cut back, 2 bases at V and 7 bases at J, with 10 bases in the middle. The CDR3 totals 13 residues.

The rearrangement links TRBV27 to TRBJ2-2, with D perhaps TRBD2 (6 bases). V was pared by 2 bases and J by 5 bases, with 12 bases between. The germline CDR1 and CDR2 sequences are MNHEY and SMNVEV (reference sequence). The length of the CDR3 is 15 residues. CDR3 in amino acids: CASSLPGANTGELFF. The CDR3 coding sequence is TGTGCCAGCAGTTTACCGGGAGCCAATACCGGGGAGCTGTTTTTT.

The chain employs TRBV19 and TRBJ2-7; the match to TRBD1 covers 11 bases. The length of the CDR3 is 16 residues. Unmatched junction bases numbered 8, after V lost 4 bases and J lost 3 bases. Germline V lookup: CDR1 LNHDA, CDR2 SQIVND (reference sequence). The CDR3 DNA is TGTGCCAGTAGTACCTCGAGGACAGGGGGCAGCTACGAGCAGTACTTC. It codes for CASSTSRTGGSYEQYF.

The V gene is TRBV11-3, the J gene TRBJ2-2, with D maybe TRBD2 (5 bases). CDR1 and CDR2 from the germline V gene are SGHNT and YENEEA. V dropped 6 bases and J dropped 0 bases, with 11 bases sitting between them. The CDR3 consists of 15 residues. The CDR3 sequence: CASSPRVPNTGELFF. CDR3 nucleotides: TGTGCCAGCAGTCCGAGGGTACCGAACACCGGGGAGCTGTTTTTT.

The chain joins TRBV14 to TRBJ2-7, with 12 bases aligning to TRBD2. This CDR3 contains 17 residues. J lost 4 bases, V lost 1 base, and 8 bases had no gene match. CDR1 and CDR2 from the germline V gene are SGHDN and FVKESK. CDR3 in amino acids: CASSQVGASGREYEQYF. CDR3 nucleotides: TGTGCCAGCAGCCAAGTGGGAGCTAGCGGGAGGGAATACGAGCAGTACTTC.

This clone was seen more than once but under ten times. This sequence joins TRBV5-1 and TRBJ2-7, with D possibly matching TRBD1 (6 bases). This CDR3 has 13 residues. The V and J ends lost 2 bases and 3 bases respectively, with 9 bases between them. Germline V gene lookup returns CDR1 SGHRS and CDR2 YFSETQ. CDR3 region: CASSFSRGYEQYF. The CDR3 nucleotides read TGCGCCAGCAGCTTCTCCAGGGGCTACGAGCAGTACTTC.

This clone was recorded many times. The genes are TRBV5-4 and TRBJ1-2, with 7 bases lining up with TRBD1. Germline-derived CDR1 and CDR2 are SGHNT and YYREEE (reference sequence). Germline trimming cut 0 bases from V and 3 bases from J; bases unmatched to any gene: 2. The CDR3 runs to 14 residues. The CDR3 loop is CASSLEGGHYGYTF. CDR3 in DNA: TGTGCCAGCAGCTTGGAAGGGGGCCACTATGGCTACACCTTC.

The chain employs TRBV19 and TRBJ2-1; 7 nucleotides align to TRBD2. This CDR3 is 19 amino acids long. J lost 0 bases, V lost 5 bases, and 16 bases had no gene match. CDR1 is LNHDA and CDR2 is SQIVND in the germline V gene (reference sequence). The CDR3 sequence: CASSVFVASGWSSYNEQFF. The DNA for the CDR3 is TGTGCCAGTAGTGTTTTTGTGGCTAGCGGATGGAGCTCCTACAATGAGCAGTTCTTC.

This clone appeared once. This chain links TRBV10-3 with TRBJ2-7, with TRBD1 matching over 9 bases. The germline CDR1 and CDR2 sequences are ENHRY and SYGVKD. The CDR3 loop spans 13 amino acids. With 11 bases clipped from V and 5 bases from J, the junction kept 10 bases outside the gene matches. Here the CDR3 reads CAPKQGADDEQYF. DNA of the CDR3: TGTGCCCCAAAACAGGGGGCGGACGACGAGCAGTACTTC.

V gene TRBV6-5 combines with J gene TRBJ1-6, with 9 positions matching TRBD1. The CDR3 spans 13 residues. V lost 8 bases and J lost 8; bases outside the gene matches: 4. Germline CDR1 MNHEY, CDR2 SVGAGI. CDR3 nucleotide sequence: TGTGCCAGCTGGGGACAGGGCCATTCACCCCTCCACTTT. Its protein product is CASWGQGHSPLHF.

Remarks on this clone: Sequence at one end of the junction differs from germline and may be a read error. The chain employs TRBV7-9 and TRBJ1-2; D uncertain. Looked up from germline, CDR1 is SEHNR and CDR2 is FQNEAQ (reference sequence). This CDR3 spans 16 amino acids. In DNA, the CDR3 is TGTGCCAGCAGCCTAGCAAGAGGTATGAATAACTATGGCTACACCTTC. Amino acid sequence: CASSLARGMNNYGYTF.

The chain couples TRBV7-6 to TRBJ2-1, with 9 bases fitting TRBD2. The CDR3 sequence is 21 residues long. CDR1 is SGHVS and CDR2 is FNYEAQ in the germline V gene. V gave up 2 bases and J gave up 0 bases; unmatched junction bases: 17. CDR3: CASSLFATGSGRSSSYNEQFF. DNA for the CDR3: TGTGCCAGCAGCTTATTTGCTACGGGTAGCGGGAGATCGAGCTCCTACAATGAGCAGTTCTTC.

The rearrangement joins TRBV5-1 to TRBJ2-5; D ambiguous. Deletions cut 1 base from V and 4 bases from J, with 5 bases between. The CDR3 is 12 residues long. Germline V gene lookup returns CDR1 SGHRS and CDR2 YFSETQ. Written as DNA, the CDR3 is TGCGCCAGCAGCTTGTACGGAGAGACCCAGTACTTC. Residues: CASSLYGETQYF.

This clone was picked up one time. The rearrangement joins TRBV27 to TRBJ2-5; perhaps TRBD2 as D (5 bases). Trimming shortened V by 2 bases and J by 9 bases, and 16 bases separated the two germline ends. Germline V gene sequence: CDR1 MNHEY, CDR2 SMNVEV (reference sequence). This CDR3 has 14 amino acids. The DNA of the CDR3 is TGTGCCAGCAGTTTAGGTAGCCCTGGGAGCTCCCAGTACTTC. Its translation: CASSLGSPGSSQYF.

The chain combines TRBV4-1 with TRBJ1-1, with D possibly matching TRBD1 (6 bases). This CDR3 comprises 16 residues. CDR1 and CDR2 (germline): MGHRA, YSYEKL. V was clipped by 1 base and J by 0 bases, with 12 bases between them. Written as DNA, the CDR3 is TGCGCCAGCAGCCAAGTACTAGGACAGATGAACACTGAAGCTTTCTTT. The encoded protein is CASSQVLGQMNTEAFF.

The V call is TRBV7-2, the J call TRBJ2-7; 8 positions match TRBD2. Per germline, CDR1 SGHTA and CDR2 FQGNSA. V shed 4 bases, J shed 5 bases, and the junction held 10 bases outside the gene matches. The CDR3 extends over 15 amino acids. In nucleotides, the CDR3 is TGTGCCAGCAGCTCCTCGGTACTAGCGGTCCACGAGCAGTACTTC. Encoded protein: CASSSSVLAVHEQYF.

This chain connects TRBV19 to TRBJ2-2; TRBD1 might be the D (5 bases). CDR3 size: 15 residues. V lost 0 bases and J lost 7, with 12 bases in between. Per germline, CDR1 LNHDA and CDR2 SQIVND (reference sequence). The CDR3 reads CASSIDQGIGGELFF. The CDR3 nucleotides read TGTGCCAGTAGTATAGACCAGGGTATCGGCGGGGAGCTGTTTTTT. Combining the CDR3 with reference TRBV19 and TRBJ2-2 gives the whole variable domain DGGITQSPKYLFRKEGQNVTLSCEQNLNHDAMYWYRQDPGQGLRLIYYSQIVNDFQKGDIAEGYSVSREKKESFPLTVTSAQKNPTAFYLCASSIDQGIGGELFFGEGSRLTVL.

This chain joins TRBV5-1 and TRBJ2-4; a weak D match, TRBD1 (6 bases). With 5 bases removed from V and 0 bases from J, the gap between germline ends came to 18 bases. The CDR3 runs to 17 residues. Germline values: CDR1 SGHRS, CDR2 YFSETQ. CDR3 loop: CASRPEGEPLAKNIQYF. CDR3 bases: TGCGCCAGCAGGCCCGAGGGGGAACCACTAGCCAAAAACATTCAGTACTTC.

The chain is built from TRBV7-8 and TRBJ2-5, with 8 bases lining up with TRBD2. Per germline, CDR1 SGHVS and CDR2 FQNEAQ. The CDR3 covers 15 residues. V trimming: 5 bases; J trimming: 1 base; junction bases outside the gene matches: 6. For the CDR3, the DNA is TGTGCCAGCAGCCCCAATACTAGCGGCCAAGAGACCCAGTACTTC. Its protein product is CASSPNTSGQETQYF.

The CDR3 coding sequence is TGTGCCAGCAGCCCTCCCGAGGGCGGCTACACCTTC. Its protein product is CASSPPEGGYTF. The rearrangement uses TRBV9 and TRBJ1-2; the D is unclear. Germline V CDR1 and CDR2: SGDLS, YYNGEE. V dropped 4 bases and J dropped 8 bases, with 12 bases sitting between them. CDR3 length: 12 amino acids.

The gene calls are TRBV9 and TRBJ2-3, with TRBD2 matching over 9 bases. Germline values: CDR1 SGDLS, CDR2 YYNGEE. With 2 bases clipped from V and 6 bases from J, the junction kept 4 bases outside the gene matches. There are 14 residues in the CDR3. CDR3: CASSVAGGPDTQYF. CDR3 sequence (DNA): TGTGCCAGCAGCGTTGCGGGAGGGCCGGATACGCAGTATTTT.

The chain recombines TRBV3-1 (or the pseudogene TRBV3-2) with TRBJ2-7; no clear D. The CDR3 loop spans 14 amino acids. From germline, CDR1 is LGHDT and CDR2 YNNKEL (reference sequence). V was shortened by 1 base and J by 3 bases, with 10 bases between the two germline ends. Here the CDR3 reads CASSQALFRYEQYF. The CDR3 region has the DNA TGTGCCAGCAGCCAAGCTCTGTTCCGCTACGAGCAGTACTTC.

The V call is TRBV2, the J call TRBJ2-3; the D gene is possibly TRBD2 (6 bases). V lost 9 bases, J lost 8 bases, and 21 bases lay in between. The germline CDR1 and CDR2 sequences are SNHLY and FYNNEI. The CDR3 consists of 14 residues. CDR3: CARQEGLSQPTQYF. The CDR3 DNA sequence: TGTGCCAGGCAGGAGGGACTGTCACAGCCTACGCAGTATTTT.

V is TRBV5-1 and J is TRBJ2-3, with 10 bases fitting TRBD2. Germline CDR1 reads SGHRS; CDR2 reads YFSETQ. V lost 4 bases, J lost 10 bases, and 15 bases stayed unmatched. The CDR3 contains 16 residues. Here the CDR3 DNA reads TGCGCCAGCAGCGGAAGTAGCGGGAGGCTACCCAGGGCGCAGTATTTT. Its protein is CASSGSSGRLPRAQYF.

The chain couples TRBV9 to TRBJ2-7; 7 bases are a match to TRBD1. The germline V gene has CDR1 SGDLS and CDR2 YYNGEE. CDR3 length: 15 amino acids. Unmatched junction bases numbered 6, after V lost 0 bases and J lost 3 bases. The CDR3 here is CASSVGGAGGYEQYF. The CDR3 nucleotides are TGTGCCAGCAGCGTAGGGGGCGCAGGGGGCTACGAGCAGTACTTC.